This T cell receptor (beta chain) originates from a study of blood T cell repertoires in COVID-19. Study overall: COVID-19 samples, acute and convalescent, were from the United States, Italy and Spain.

Trimming removed 3 bases from V and 7 bases from J, with 18 bases in between. Looked up from germline, CDR1 is KGHSH and CDR2 is LQKENI. The CDR3 extends over 15 amino acids. Generated by immunoSEQ multiplex PCR, the TCRdb table keeps only in-frame clones and is missing some. Counted here are 170,000 or so clones, almost 80% occurring once; the ten biggest clones make up 17%. The receptor was isolated from a woman aged 50 to 60 who had recovered from COVID-19. Sample: PBMCs or T cells enriched from blood (not recorded which). The V and J genes are TRBV18 and TRBJ2-5, with D perhaps matching TRBD1 (5 bases). CDR3 protein: CASSPQGIKGWTQYF. The CDR3 nucleotides are TGTGCCAGCTCACCCCAGGGAATCAAGGGGTGGACCCAGTACTTC.